What follows are 4 T cell receptor beta chains derived from one specimen sequenced in a study of shared clonotypes between healthy human individuals. Data came from immunoSEQ multiplex PCR; TCRdb stores just in-frame clones and leaves some out. The sample holds some 2,500,000 clones, over 85% seen once. The sample was naive CD4+ T cells from PBMCs. This sample's subset: CD45RA+ positively selected. Receptors were obtained from a man aged 18 to 29 in good health. Some clones in this sample may be carry-over from other donors' samples.

V is TRBV14 and J is TRBJ2-2; 8 bases are shared with TRBD2. The trim removed 0 bases at V and 6 bases at J, leaving 15 bases unmatched. This CDR3 has 19 amino acids. CDR1 is SGHDN, CDR2 FVKESK, per germline. The chain's CDR3 is CASSQERTAGVGIAGELFF. DNA of the CDR3: TGTGCCAGCAGCCAAGAAAGGACAGCGGGAGTGGGTATCGCCGGGGAGCTGTTTTTT.

The table lists this clone with a count of one. The rearrangement links TRBV7-2 to TRBJ2-1, with D perhaps TRBD2 (5 bases). CDR1 is SGHTA and CDR2 is FQGNSA in the germline V gene. This CDR3 region has 14 residues. Trimming left V 3 bases short and J 1 base short, with 7 bases between. As DNA, the CDR3 is TGTGCCAGCAGCTTGCGGACTTCCTACAATGAGCAGTTCTTC. Residues: CASSLRTSYNEQFF.

The CDR3 reads CASSFGAGGDGANVLTF. CDR3 DNA sequence: TGTGCCAGCAGCTTTGGGGCAGGTGGTGATGGGGCCAACGTCCTGACTTTC. The chain recombines TRBV5-4 with TRBJ2-6; perhaps TRBD1 as D (5 bases). Germline-derived CDR1 and CDR2 are SGHNT and YYREEE (reference sequence). The CDR3 runs to 17 residues. V was trimmed by 2 bases and J by 3 bases, leaving 15 bases between them.

The table lists this clone with a count of one. The chain employs TRBV7-8 and TRBJ2-3, with unresolved D. The V end lost 1 base, the J end lost 7 bases, and 9 bases lay between the germline ends. The CDR3 runs 13 residues. Germline V gene lookup returns CDR1 SGHVS and CDR2 FQNEAQ. For the CDR3, the DNA is TGTGCCAGCAGCTTAGGGGAAAGAAATACGCAGTATTTT. It yields the protein CASSLGERNTQYF.